This is a list of T cell receptor beta chains from one sample in a study of T-cell memory formation after mild COVID-19. TCRdb fed the 5' RACE reads into MiXCR, producing one record per CDR3 protein. The data hold around 100,000 distinct CDR3 sequences, with 22% observed a single time. The source material was PBMCs or a T cell subset sorted from them (not recorded which). The receptors stem from a man aged 18 to 30 who had mild COVID-19 (a few samples of this study predate the infection). Cell type and time point are not known. CDR3s include the opening cysteine and the closing phenylalanine or tryptophan.

v_gene: TRBV10-3; CDR3aa: CAIRGTGEGYYEQYF
v_gene: TRBV12-3/TRBV12-4; CDR3aa: CASSLSQGADNEQFF
v_gene: TRBV27; CDR3aa: CAARDRVYTGELFF
v_gene: TRBV7-9; CDR3aa: CASSPEFRTADTQYF
v_gene: TRBV11-2; CDR3aa: CASSYGRQRSYEQYF
v_gene: TRBV4-1; CDR3aa: CASSQRGGEEKLFF
v_gene: TRBV29-1; CDR3aa: CSVEGQPGGIQETQYF
v_gene: TRBV28; CDR3aa: CASSPETGGASPLHF
v_gene: TRBV4-2; CDR3aa: CASSHVAGGSYNEQFF
v_gene: TRBV5-1; CDR3aa: CASSFSSGGSYEQYF
v_gene: TRBV5-1; CDR3aa: CASSVDGYSGVTDTQYF
v_gene: TRBV9; CDR3aa: CASSNRDRNYEQYF
v_gene: TRBV10-3; CDR3aa: CAISDGDSPYEQYF
v_gene: TRBV6-2/TRBV6-3; CDR3aa: CASSSSLAGNEQFF
v_gene: TRBV29-1; CDR3aa: CTAGRGGVAYNEQFF
v_gene: TRBV4-3; CDR3aa: CASSHVLGEETQYF
v_gene: TRBV7-2; CDR3aa: CASSLAGTGWNIQYF
v_gene: TRBV7-6; CDR3aa: CASSSLGGYEQYF
v_gene: TRBV20-1; CDR3aa: CSARRPPVDTEAFF
v_gene: TRBV7-9; CDR3aa: CASTGGRETQYF
v_gene: TRBV29-1; CDR3aa: CSVTEINTEAFF
v_gene: TRBV5-1; CDR3aa: CASSLEGGGGNEQFF
v_gene: TRBV14; CDR3aa: CASSQGGRTGDYYNEQFF
v_gene: TRBV5-6; CDR3aa: CASSQGQSAYNEQFF
v_gene: TRBV6-1; CDR3aa: CAIGGTEAFF
v_gene: TRBV4-1; CDR3aa: CASSPTRGQVPEAFF
v_gene: TRBV3-1; CDR3aa: CASSPPGGETQYF
v_gene: TRBV4-1; CDR3aa: CASSQDSAGFQPQHF
v_gene: TRBV4-1; CDR3aa: CASSQDAQGLTEAFF
v_gene: TRBV12-3/TRBV12-4; CDR3aa: CASDTSGGGEQFF
v_gene: TRBV6-5; CDR3aa: CASSYSTGNEQFF
v_gene: TRBV27; CDR3aa: CASSPAGTVNEQFF
v_gene: TRBV5-1; CDR3aa: CASSLEGPGQGNSYEQYF
v_gene: TRBV28; CDR3aa: CASSFFKSSYNEQFF
v_gene: TRBV15; CDR3aa: CATSRSRFRASETQYF
v_gene: TRBV4-1; CDR3aa: CASSFPRRGDTQYF
v_gene: TRBV5-4; CDR3aa: CASSELTSGGADTQYF
v_gene: TRBV12-3/TRBV12-4; CDR3aa: CASSSSDGTDTQYF
v_gene: TRBV6-5; CDR3aa: CASSTGYNSPLHF
v_gene: TRBV5-1; CDR3aa: CASSLGTGLEQFF